A single sample gave rise to the 12 T cell receptor beta chains below, sequenced in a study of CD8 T cells in Susac syndrome. An input of roughly 0.5 to 1 ug of RNA was subjected to reverse transcription using random hexamers. Each CDR3 protein gets one entry after TCRdb re-called the immunoSEQ multiplex PCR reads with MiXCR. The profile shows around 170,000 distinct CDR3 sequences, just over 90% of them singletons. The material sequenced was CD4+ T cells from PBMCs. The receptors originated from a human donor in good health.

V usage is TRBV20-1 and J usage is TRBJ1-5, with D possibly being TRBD1 (5 bases). Germline CDR1 reads DFQATT; CDR2 reads SNEGSKA (reference sequence). V lost 4 bases and J 1 base, leaving 11 bases between the germline ends. The CDR3 covers 14 residues. The CDR3 region is CSATPGGSNQPQHF. The CDR3 coding sequence is TGCAGTGCTACTCCGGGGGGAAGCAATCAGCCCCAGCATTTT.

This chain connects TRBV10-3 to TRBJ1-4; D might be TRBD1 (5 bases). V was clipped by 4 bases and J by 6 bases, with 18 bases between them. Germline CDR1 reads ENHRY; CDR2 reads SYGVKD. This CDR3 has 16 amino acids. CDR3 nucleotide sequence: TGTGCCATCAGTGCTAAAAGGGGAAATGCCGATGAAAAACTGTTTTTT. Translated: CAISAKRGNADEKLFF.

The rearrangement uses TRBV7-2 and TRBJ2-1; 7 nucleotides align to TRBD1. V gave up 1 base and J gave up 1 base; unmatched junction bases: 1. Germline V gives CDR1 SGHTA, CDR2 FQGNSA. The CDR3 is 15 amino acids. The CDR3 region has the DNA TGTGCCAGCAGCTTAGAGGGACAGTCCTACAATGAGCAGTTCTTC. This gives the protein CASSLEGQSYNEQFF. Full variable domain (missing parts from reference TRBV7-2 and TRBJ2-1): GAGVSQSPSNKVTEKGKDVELRCDPISGHTALYWYRQSLGQGLEFLIYFQGNSAPDKSGLPSDRFSAERTGGSVSTLTIQRTQQEDSAVYLCASSLEGQSYNEQFFGPGTRLTVL.

This clonotype has a single count. The CDR3 region has the DNA TGTGCCAGCAGTCCCTTGGCGGGGGGCCCCAATGAGCAGTTCTTC. Protein: CASSPLAGGPNEQFF. The chain has TRBV6-2 or TRBV6-3 and TRBJ2-1; TRBD2 agrees at 8 bases. CDR1 and CDR2 from the germline V gene are MNHEY and SVGEGT. This CDR3 spans 15 amino acids. Germline trimming cut 5 bases from V and 6 bases from J; bases unmatched to any gene: 9.

V is TRBV5-1 and J is TRBJ1-1; D possibly corresponds to TRBD1 (6 bases). CDR1 is SGHRS and CDR2 is YFSETQ in the germline V gene. The V end was cut by 0 bases, the J end by 0 bases, with 12 bases between. CDR3 length: 16 amino acids. The CDR3 DNA reads as TGCGCCAGCAGCTTGGGACCAGGGGTCCTGAACACTGAAGCTTTCTTT. It codes for CASSLGPGVLNTEAFF. The full variable domain, rest sourced from reference TRBV5-1 and TRBJ1-1, is KAGVTQTPRYLIKTRGQQVTLSCSPISGHRSVSWYQQTPGQGLQFLFEYFSETQRNKGNFPGRFSGRQFSNSRSEMNVSTLELGDSALYLCASSLGPGVLNTEAFFGQGTRLTVV.

The rearrangement joins TRBV12-3 or TRBV12-4 to TRBJ2-6, with no clear D. This CDR3 is built from 15 residues. Trimming left V 1 base short and J 3 bases short, with 7 bases between. The CDR3 DNA reads as TGTGCCAGCAGTTTAGTCCCAAATGGGGCCAACGTCCTGACTTTC. As protein: CASSLVPNGANVLTF.

The chain carries TRBV28 and TRBJ2-7; D is perhaps TRBD1 (7 bases). The CDR3 is 13 amino acids. Germline CDR1 MDHEN, CDR2 SYDVKM. Trimming removed 6 bases at V and 7 bases at J, with 16 bases between. The CDR3 DNA is TGTGCCAGCAGGCTCGACAGGGCGGGGGAGCAGTACTTC. It is translated as CASRLDRAGEQYF.

This clonotype was recorded only once. This rearrangement joins TRBV28 to TRBJ2-3; TRBD2 matches 12 bases. This CDR3 is built from 16 residues. After removal of 5 bases from V and 4 bases from J, the junction contained 7 bases not matched to a gene. Germline V gives CDR1 MDHEN, CDR2 SYDVKM. The DNA of the CDR3 is TGTGCCAGCAGTGTGGCTAGCGGGAGGGCCGCAGATACGCAGTATTTT. Translated: CASSVASGRAADTQYF.

This chain links TRBV6-5 with TRBJ2-7; D may be TRBD1 (6 bases). Germline V gene lookup returns CDR1 MNHEY and CDR2 SVGAGI. V shed 2 bases and J shed 0 bases, with 11 bases lying between them. This CDR3 comprises 15 residues. The chain's CDR3 is CASSYGTLYSYEQYF. For the CDR3, the DNA is TGTGCCAGCAGTTACGGGACACTATACTCCTACGAGCAGTACTTC.

This clonotype was counted a single time. The V call is TRBV28, the J call TRBJ1-2; D remains unclear. The CDR3 loop spans 13 amino acids. Trimming took off 3 bases at V and 8 bases at J, with 13 bases between the two ends. Per the germline V gene, CDR1 is MDHEN and CDR2 is SYDVKM. The CDR3 region is CASSLDRPSGYTF. CDR3 DNA sequence: TGTGCCAGCAGTTTGGACCGCCCTAGCGGCTACACCTTC.

V gene TRBV20-1 combines with J gene TRBJ1-5; no reliable D call. Germline assignment: CDR1 DFQATT and CDR2 SNEGSKA (reference sequence). Trimming cost V 5 bases and J 0 bases, with 5 bases left between them. The CDR3 consists of 12 residues. The CDR3: CSAANSNQPQHF. The CDR3 region has the DNA TGCAGTGCTGCGAATAGCAATCAGCCCCAGCATTTT.

This clonotype was seen a few times. The rearrangement uses TRBV7-8 and TRBJ2-7; D might be TRBD1 (6 bases). Germline CDR1 SGHVS, CDR2 FQNEAQ. Trimming cost V 5 bases and J 3 bases, with 14 bases left between them. This CDR3 is 14 amino acids long. The CDR3 sequence is CASSHADRLYEQYF. In DNA, the CDR3 is TGTGCCAGCAGCCATGCGGACAGACTCTACGAGCAGTACTTC. The variable domain in full, completed from reference TRBV7-8 and TRBJ2-7, reads GAGVSQSPRYKVAKRGQDVALRCDPISGHVSLFWYQQALGQGPEFLTYFQNEAQLDKSGLPSDRFFAERPEGSVSTLKIQRTQQEDSAVYLCASSHADRLYEQYFGPGTRLTVT.